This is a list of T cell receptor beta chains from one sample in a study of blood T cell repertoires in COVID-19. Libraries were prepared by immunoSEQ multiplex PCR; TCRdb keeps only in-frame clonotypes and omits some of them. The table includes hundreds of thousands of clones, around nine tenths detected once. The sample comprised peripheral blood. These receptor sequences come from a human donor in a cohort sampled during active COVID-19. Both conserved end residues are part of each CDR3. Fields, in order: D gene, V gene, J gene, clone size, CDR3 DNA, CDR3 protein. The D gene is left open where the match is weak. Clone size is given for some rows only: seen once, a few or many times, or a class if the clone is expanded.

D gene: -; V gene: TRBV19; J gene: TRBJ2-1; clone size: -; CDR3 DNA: TGTGCCAGTAGTATTCACGAGGGCGGTGAGCAGTTCTTC; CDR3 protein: CASSIHEGGEQFF
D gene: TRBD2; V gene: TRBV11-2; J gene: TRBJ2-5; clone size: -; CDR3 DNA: TGTGCCAGCAGCTTAGATACGGCGGGAGAAGAGACCCAGTACTTC; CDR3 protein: CASSLDTAGEETQYF
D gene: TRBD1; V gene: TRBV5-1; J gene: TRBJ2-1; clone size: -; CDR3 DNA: TGCGCCAGCAGCTACTCTCAGGGGGCGAACAATGAGCAGTTCTTC; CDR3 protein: CASSYSQGANNEQFF
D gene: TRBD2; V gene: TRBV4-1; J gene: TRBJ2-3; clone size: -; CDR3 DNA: TGCGCCAGCAGCCTTAGCGGGGAGTCACATACGCAGTATTTT; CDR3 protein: CASSLSGESHTQYF
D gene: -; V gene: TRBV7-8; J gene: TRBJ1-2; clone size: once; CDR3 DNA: TGTGCCAGCAGACCTAGCGTCAGACCCGGTTCGGGCTACACCTTC; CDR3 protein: CASRPSVRPGSGYTF
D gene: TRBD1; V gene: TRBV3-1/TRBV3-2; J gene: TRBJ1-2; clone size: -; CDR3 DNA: TGTGCCAGCAGTCCTCAAATCACCTGGACAGGGGAAGGCTACACCTTC; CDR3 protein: CASSPQITWTGEGYTF
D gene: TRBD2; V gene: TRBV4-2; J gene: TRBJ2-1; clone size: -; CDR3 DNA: TGTGCCAGCAGCCAAGATGGGACTAGCGCCTACAATGAGCAGTTCTTC; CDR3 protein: CASSQDGTSAYNEQFF
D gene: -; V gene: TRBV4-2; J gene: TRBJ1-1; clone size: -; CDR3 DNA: TGTGCCAGCAGCCCCTGGGCCCCGGGGATGGGAGACACTGAAGCTTTCTTT; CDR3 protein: CASSPWAPGMGDTEAFF
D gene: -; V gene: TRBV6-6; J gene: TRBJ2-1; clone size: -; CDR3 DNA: TGTGCCAGCATGAGCGGGACAGGTTACAATGAGCAGTTCTTC; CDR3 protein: CASMSGTGYNEQFF
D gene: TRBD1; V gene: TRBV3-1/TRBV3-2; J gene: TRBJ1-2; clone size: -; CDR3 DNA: TGTGCCAGCAGCTCACAGGAGGGGGCGCTCGGCTACACCTTC; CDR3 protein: CASSSQEGALGYTF
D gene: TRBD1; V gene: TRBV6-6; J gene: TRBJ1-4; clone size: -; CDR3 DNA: TGTGCCAGCAGTTACTCTGTGACAGGGGGCTATGAAAAACTGTTTTTT; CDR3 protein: CASSYSVTGGYEKLFF
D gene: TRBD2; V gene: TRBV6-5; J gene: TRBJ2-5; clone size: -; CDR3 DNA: TGTGCCAGCAGTTACTCGGGAGGGAACCAAGAGACCCAGTACTTC; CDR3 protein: CASSYSGGNQETQYF
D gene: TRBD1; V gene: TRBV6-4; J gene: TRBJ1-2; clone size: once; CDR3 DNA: TGTGCCAGCAGTCCCTCCGGGACAGGGTATGGCTACACCTTC; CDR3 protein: CASSPSGTGYGYTF
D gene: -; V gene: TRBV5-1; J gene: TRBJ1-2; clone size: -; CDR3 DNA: TGCGCCAGCAGCTTGGTTACCGGGGGGGACTATGGCTACACCTTC; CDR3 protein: CASSLVTGGDYGYTF
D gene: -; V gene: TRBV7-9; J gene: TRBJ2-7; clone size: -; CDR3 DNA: TGTGCCAGCAGCCGCCGAATGGGCCCAGGTGTCTCCCACGAGCAGTACTTC; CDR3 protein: CASSRRMGPGVSHEQYF
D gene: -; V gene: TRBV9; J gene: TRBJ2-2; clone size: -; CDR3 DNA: TGTGCCAGCACTGAGGGACATTACACCGGGGAGCTGTTTTTT; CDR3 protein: CASTEGHYTGELFF
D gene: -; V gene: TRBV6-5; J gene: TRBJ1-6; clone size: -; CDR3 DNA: TGTGCCAGCAAACTTTCAGGACTATCGAAACTGCTCCACTTT; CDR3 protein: CASKLSGLSKLLHF
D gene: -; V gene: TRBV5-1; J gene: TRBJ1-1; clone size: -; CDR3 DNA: TGCGCCAGCAGCCAGAAGACAGATGGGGGCCGGGATGAAGCTTTCTTT; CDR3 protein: CASSQKTDGGRDEAFF
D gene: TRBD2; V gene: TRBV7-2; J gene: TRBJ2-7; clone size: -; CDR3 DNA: TGTGCCAGCAGCCCTAGCGGGGGGGGCTACGAGCAGTACTTC; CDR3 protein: CASSPSGGGYEQYF
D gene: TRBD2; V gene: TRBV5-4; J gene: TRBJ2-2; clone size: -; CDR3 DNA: TGTGCCAGCAGCGCAGCGGGACTAGCGGCTACCGGGGAGCTGTTTTTT; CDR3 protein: CASSAAGLAATGELFF
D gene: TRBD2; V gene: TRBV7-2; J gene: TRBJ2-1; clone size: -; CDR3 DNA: TGTGCCAGCAGCCCACGACTAGCTCGGCCCTACAATGAGCAGTTCTTC; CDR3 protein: CASSPRLARPYNEQFF
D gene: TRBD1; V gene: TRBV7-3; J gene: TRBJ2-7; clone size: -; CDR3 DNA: TGTGCCAGTCAGCTGGATGATAAAGGACAGGGGCACTACGAGCAGTACTTC; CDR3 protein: CASQLDDKGQGHYEQYF
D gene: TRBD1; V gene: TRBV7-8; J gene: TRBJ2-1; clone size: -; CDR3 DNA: TGTGCCAGCAGCTTGACAGGGGGGGATACGTCCTACAATGAGCAGTTCTTC; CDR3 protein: CASSLTGGDTSYNEQFF
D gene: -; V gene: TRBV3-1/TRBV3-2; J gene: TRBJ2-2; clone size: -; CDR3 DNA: TGTGCCAGCAGCCGGCAGGGTAACGAAGAGGTCGCCGGGGAGCTGTTTTTT; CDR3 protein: CASSRQGNEEVAGELFF
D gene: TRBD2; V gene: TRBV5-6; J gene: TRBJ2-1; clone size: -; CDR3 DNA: TGTGCCAGCAGAGGGACTAGCGGTAACAATGAGCAGTTCTTC; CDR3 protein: CASRGTSGNNEQFF
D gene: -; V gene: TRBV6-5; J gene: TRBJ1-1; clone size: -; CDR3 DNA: TGTGCCAGCAGTTCCCGCCCGGGGACAACTGAAGCTTTCTTT; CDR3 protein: CASSSRPGTTEAFF
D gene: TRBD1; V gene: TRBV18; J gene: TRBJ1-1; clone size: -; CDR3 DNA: TGTGCCAGCTCACCCCTAGCGCACAGGGGAGAAAGCACTGAAGCTTTCTTT; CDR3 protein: CASSPLAHRGESTEAFF
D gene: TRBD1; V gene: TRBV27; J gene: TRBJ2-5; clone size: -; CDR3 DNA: TGTGCCAGCAGTCTCGGACAGGGGGTTGAGACCCAGTACTTC; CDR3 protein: CASSLGQGVETQYF
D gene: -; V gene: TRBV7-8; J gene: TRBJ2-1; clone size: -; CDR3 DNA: TGTGCCAGCAGCTTCCCGAGGTATGAGCAGTTCTTC; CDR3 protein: CASSFPRYEQFF
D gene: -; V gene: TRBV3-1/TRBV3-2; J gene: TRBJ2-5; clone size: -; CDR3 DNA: TGTGCCAGCAGCCGAGTCCCGGGACTGGAACGGGAGACCCAGTACTTC; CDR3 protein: CASSRVPGLERETQYF
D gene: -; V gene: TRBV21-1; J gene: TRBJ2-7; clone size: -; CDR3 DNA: TGTGCCAGCAGCGCTAGGCGCGACAGGAGACGTCGGGAGCAGTACTTC; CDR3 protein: CASSARRDRRRREQYF
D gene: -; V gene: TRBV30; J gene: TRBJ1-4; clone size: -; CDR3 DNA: TGTGCCTGGAATCTTGGAGGGGCTAATGAAAAACTGTTTTTT; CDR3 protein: CAWNLGGANEKLFF
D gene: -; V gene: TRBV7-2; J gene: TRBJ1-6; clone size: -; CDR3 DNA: TGTGCCAGCAGCCCTAGTGGGACAAGCCAGGCCCTCCACTTT; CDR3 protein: CASSPSGTSQALHF
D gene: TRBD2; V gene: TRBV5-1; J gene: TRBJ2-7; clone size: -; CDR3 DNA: TGCGCCAGCAGCTTGGGGCTAGCGGGTTCCTACGAGCAGTACTTC; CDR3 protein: CASSLGLAGSYEQYF
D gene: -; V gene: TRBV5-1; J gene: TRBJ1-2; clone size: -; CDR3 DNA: TGCGCCAGCAGCTTGGGCGGGGGCGCCCTTGGCTACACCTTC; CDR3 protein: CASSLGGGALGYTF
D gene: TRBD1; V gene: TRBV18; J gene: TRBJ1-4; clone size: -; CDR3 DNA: TGTGCCAGCTCACCCGCCCGGGACAGGGTCGAAAAACTGTTTTTT; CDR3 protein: CASSPARDRVEKLFF
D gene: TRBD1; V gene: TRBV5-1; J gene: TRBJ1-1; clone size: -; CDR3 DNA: TGCGCCAGCAGCTCCCGACAGGGTTCTGGCACTGAAGCTTTCTTT; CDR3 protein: CASSSRQGSGTEAFF
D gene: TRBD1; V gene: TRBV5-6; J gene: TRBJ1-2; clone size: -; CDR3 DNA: TGTGCCAGCAGCTTGGTGGACAGGGTACACTATGGCTACACCTTC; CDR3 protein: CASSLVDRVHYGYTF
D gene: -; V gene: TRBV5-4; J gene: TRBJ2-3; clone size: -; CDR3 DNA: TGTGCCAGCAGCTTGGGAGCCCGCACAGATACGCAGTATTTT; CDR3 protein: CASSLGARTDTQYF
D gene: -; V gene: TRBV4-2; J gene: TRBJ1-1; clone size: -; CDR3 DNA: TGTGCCAGCAGCCATGGAGAGGGTGGTGAAGCTTTCTTT; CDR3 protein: CASSHGEGGEAFF
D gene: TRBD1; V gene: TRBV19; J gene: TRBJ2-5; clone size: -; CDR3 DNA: TGTGCCACCCGGGACAGGGGGTATGAAGAGACCCAGTACTTC; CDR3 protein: CATRDRGYEETQYF
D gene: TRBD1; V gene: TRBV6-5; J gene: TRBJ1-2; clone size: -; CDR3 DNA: TGTGCCAGCAGTTACCGACAGGGATATGGCTACACCTTC; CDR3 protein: CASSYRQGYGYTF
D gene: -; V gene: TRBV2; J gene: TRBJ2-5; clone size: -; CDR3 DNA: TGTGCCAGCAGTCTGGGACAAATTAGCCAAGAGACCCAGTACTTC; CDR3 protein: CASSLGQISQETQYF
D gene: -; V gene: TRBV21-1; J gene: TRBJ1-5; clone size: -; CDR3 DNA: TGTGCCAGCACGGGACTCGATCCGGGACAGGGGTATCTGGGACAGCCCCAGCATTTT; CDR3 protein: CASTGLDPGQGYLGQPQHF
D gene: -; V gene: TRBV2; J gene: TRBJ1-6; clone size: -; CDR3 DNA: TGTGCCAGCGGGCAGGGGAATTCACCCCTCCACTTT; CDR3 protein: CASGQGNSPLHF
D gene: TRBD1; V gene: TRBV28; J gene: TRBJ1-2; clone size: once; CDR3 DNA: TGTGCCAGCAGTTTAGAGGGGGCGCGGAGCTATGGCTACACCTTC; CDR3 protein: CASSLEGARSYGYTF